This TCR beta chain was sequenced during a study of blood T cells in healthy people across ages. The use of a sample-barcoded 5' primer and a J-beta primer mix characterized a second PCR of roughly 6 to 11 cycles. TCRdb processed the 5' RACE reads anew with MiXCR; each CDR3 protein has one entry. The sample carries 380,000 or so distinct CDR3 sequences, over 45% recorded once. The CDR3 runs 15 residues. V was pared by 4 bases and J by 5 bases, with 10 bases of the junction left unmatched. Germline values: CDR1 SGHRS, CDR2 YFSETQ. Those donating, healthy Caucasian individuals from Russia, were aged roughly 6 to 100. There are a few counts of this clonotype.

V gene TRBV5-1 combines with J gene TRBJ2-5; 8 bases are shared with TRBD2. Sequences were obtained from blood. The receptor's source is a man in his 60s in good health. As DNA, the CDR3 is TGCGCCAGCAGCAGAAACGGGGGGGCCGGGGAGACCCAGTACTTC. Its protein is CASSRNGGAGETQYF. Based on the CDR3 plus reference TRBV5-1 and TRBJ2-5, the full variable domain is KAGVTQTPRYLIKTRGQQVTLSCSPISGHRSVSWYQQTPGQGLQFLFEYFSETQRNKGNFPGRFSGRQFSNSRSEMNVSTLELGDSALYLCASSRNGGAGETQYFGPGTRLLVL.